The clone carrying this T cell receptor (beta chain) was seen many times. Its target is not known. Each CDR3 protein is one row after TCRdb ran MiXCR on the 5' RACE reads. Seen here are around 140,000 distinct CDR3 sequences, about 7.7% observed once, and the top ten hold less than 0.85%. The data originate from a study of T cells after yellow fever vaccination. At the level of the study: SMART-Seq v4 Ultra Low Input prepared the low-cell-number fractions. Study-level results: After the booster, over 95% of CD4 and 88% of CD8 primary-response clones were re-detected. The secondary response peaked faster, at day 5 versus 15, but was weaker. Although most clonotypes did not, a small share appeared in both CD4 and CD8 compartments.

V lost 4 bases, J lost 6 bases, and 9 bases lay in between. The CDR3 contains 13 residues. CDR1 and CDR2 from the germline V gene are LGHDT and YNNKEL (reference sequence). Material: CD4+ T cells sorted from PBMCs, obtained 5 days after the yellow fever booster vaccination. This chain uses TRBV3-1 with TRBJ2-2; possibly TRBD1 or TRBD2 for D (5 bases each). The TCR originated in a man under 40 who received the YFV17D yellow fever vaccine. CDR3 bases: TGTGCCAGCAGCCCGGGACCCCCCGGGGAGCTGTTTTTT. This translates into CASSPGPPGELFF.